Below, 5 T cell receptor beta chains from the same sample are listed, as sequenced in a study of PD-L1 blockade in urothelial cancer. Repertoires were generated with immunoSEQ multiplex PCR, while TCRdb's copy carries only in-frame clones and drops some. The table has 45,000 to 60,000 clones, approximately 83% seen once. Stated time point: pretreatment peripheral blood. The sample in question was PBMCs, obtained around atezolizumab (anti-PD-L1) treatment. Receptor source: a man aged 70 or older with urothelial cancer.

The chain recombines TRBV10-3 with TRBJ1-4, with D possibly being TRBD1 (5 bases). Trimming removed 10 bases from V and 3 bases from J, with 9 bases in between. From germline, CDR1 is ENHRY and CDR2 SYGVKD. This CDR3 is built from 12 residues. CDR3 region: CASGTANEKLFF. The CDR3 DNA reads TGTGCCAGCGGGACGGCTAATGAAAAACTGTTTTTT.

This clone was detected only once. V and J are TRBV5-1 and TRBJ2-2; D gene ambiguous. This CDR3 contains 13 residues. CDR1 SGHRS and CDR2 YFSETQ come from the germline V gene. Trimming left V 4 bases short and J 3 bases short, with 7 bases between. CDR3 region: CASSPRDTGELFF. DNA of the CDR3: TGCGCCAGCAGCCCCCGCGACACCGGGGAGCTGTTTTTT.

Note on this clone: A junction boundary mismatches the germline segment, possibly from a read error. The chain couples TRBV13 to TRBJ2-7; 8 bases are a match to TRBD2. This CDR3 is 14 amino acids long. The germline gives CDR1 PRHDT, CDR2 FYEKMQ (reference sequence). Here the CDR3 reads CASSLGLADYEQYF. CDR3 DNA sequence: TGTGCCAGCAGCCTAGGACTAGCAGACTACGAGCAGTACTTC.

CDR3 in amino acids: CASTWGQGSELFF. In DNA, the CDR3 is TGTGCCAGCACCTGGGGGCAGGGATCGGAGCTGTTTTTT. This chain links TRBV5-4 with TRBJ2-2, with TRBD1 as a possible D gene (6 bases). This CDR3 contains 13 residues. Germline V gives CDR1 SGHNT, CDR2 YYREEE (reference sequence). V dropped 6 bases and J dropped 10 bases, with 16 bases sitting between them.

J is TRBJ2-7 and V is TRBV7-6; 7 bases fit TRBD1. With 4 bases clipped from V and 2 bases from J, the junction kept 8 bases outside the gene matches. The CDR3 runs to 15 residues. Germline assignment: CDR1 SGHVS and CDR2 FNYEAQ. CDR3 nucleotides: TGTGCCAGCAGCTCTACAGGGGCCGCAACCTACGAGCAGTACTTC. This translates into CASSSTGAATYEQYF.